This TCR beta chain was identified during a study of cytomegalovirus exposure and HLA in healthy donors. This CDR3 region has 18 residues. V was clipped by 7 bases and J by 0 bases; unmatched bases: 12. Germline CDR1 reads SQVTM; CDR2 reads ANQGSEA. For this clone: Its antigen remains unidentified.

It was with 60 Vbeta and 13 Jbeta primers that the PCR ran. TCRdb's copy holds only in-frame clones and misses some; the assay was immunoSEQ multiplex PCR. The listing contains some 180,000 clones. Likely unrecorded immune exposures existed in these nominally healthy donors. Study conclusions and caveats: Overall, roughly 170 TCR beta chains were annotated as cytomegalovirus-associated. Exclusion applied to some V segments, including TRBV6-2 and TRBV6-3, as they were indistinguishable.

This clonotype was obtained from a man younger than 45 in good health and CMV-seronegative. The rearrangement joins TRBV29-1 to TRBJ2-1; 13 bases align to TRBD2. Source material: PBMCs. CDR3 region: CSATGTSGALLSYNEQFF. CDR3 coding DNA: TGCAGCGCTACCGGGACTAGCGGGGCACTTCTCTCCTACAATGAGCAGTTCTTC.